The source of this TCR beta chain is a study of blood T cell repertoires in COVID-19. Overall study: In each case, the material was cDNA or gDNA derived from T cells, B-cell-depleted T cells, or PBMCs.

Trimming cost V 5 bases and J 6 bases, with 13 bases left between them. From germline, CDR1 is MNHEY and CDR2 SVGAGI. CDR3 length: 13 residues. Per the study methods: Nucleated cell counts were estimated from reference gene primer amplification. Repertoires were generated with immunoSEQ multiplex PCR, while TCRdb's copy carries only in-frame clones and drops some. Clonal size and the V and J genes are those of that table, whereas D and trimming came from the DNA. The table lists 100,000 to 150,000 clones, 86% of them singletons. Recruited during active infection, patients (from Seattle) were subsequently followed longitudinally.

The V call is TRBV6-5, the J call TRBJ1-1; maybe TRBD1 (6 bases). This receptor was obtained from a woman in her seventies with COVID-19, enrolled during active disease. The sequenced sample was peripheral blood. The CDR3 spells CASSLQGMSEAFF. Written as DNA, the CDR3 is TGTGCCAGCAGTCTACAGGGTATGTCTGAAGCTTTCTTT.